Included here is one T cell receptor (beta chain) sequence, with context. This clonotype was counted between two and nine times. Its antigen target is currently unknown. Base qualities are missing; no much larger clone stands one base away. The data were taken from a study of T cell repertoires in cytomegalovirus infection (dated by TCRdb to between 2018 and 2021). General notes on the study: Donor HLA type was relevant to the analysis, as public TCR beta signatures indicated carriage of CMV infection together with the matching HLA type.

These reads were obtained on an Illumina HiSeq 1500. The public sequencing data were trimmed at Q25 with fastp and processed into clonotypes with MiXCR by TCRdb, which kept only in-frame beta chains. One record per CDR3 amino acid sequence lists the most common genes and DNA. This sample has around 260,000 distinct CDR3 sequences in its table, and about a quarter of those were observed once. The ten largest make up approximately 15% of the sample. Here is what the overall study found, with its caveats: In both this cohort and an independent cohort of 350 or so donors, the cumulative frequency of public TCR beta family members distinguished carriers of CMV infection plus the relevant HLA type. The ex vivo response was dominated by HLA-C-restricted CMV-specific TCR beta clonotypes, and the single most frequent clonotype in two of eight donors was supplied by these HLA-C-restricted clonotypes.

From the cysteine through the phenylalanine, the CDR3 covers 14 amino acids. CDR3 DNA only is kept here, 42 bases in frame from base 1. The V and J ends are trimmed by 7 bases and 1 base, leaving 12 bases between them. CDR1 LNHDA and CDR2 SQIVND were looked up in the germline V gene (reference sequence). Sequencing was done on a sample of PBMCs. Recombination joined TRBV19 with TRBJ2-3, with a weak D call of TRBD2 (6 bases match). The sequence was collected from a human donor in good health (CMV status not recorded). Some clones in this sample may be carry-over from other donors' samples. The CDR3 sequence is CASTTGEGTDTQYF. The DNA is as follows: TGTGCCAGTACGACGGGAGAAGGCACAGATACGCAGTATTTT.